These T cell receptor beta chains were read from a single sample in a study of blood T cell repertoires in COVID-19. Profiled with immunoSEQ multiplex PCR; TCRdb holds only in-frame clones, not every one. The sample has 300,000 to 400,000 clones, roughly 86% seen once. The sample was peripheral blood. These receptor sequences come from a young man with COVID-19, enrolled during active disease. Each CDR3 is given with its conserved first and last residue. Each record gives: V gene, D gene, J gene, clone size, CDR3 DNA, CDR3 protein. D genes are given only for firm matches. Clone size appears in some rows only: once, few, many, or a class for an expanded clone.

>TRBV5-6|TRBD2|TRBJ2-3|-
TGTGCCAGCAGCTTGCCACCTAGCGGGGGCTACGGCGCAGATACGCAGTATTTT
CASSLPPSGGYGADTQYF
>TRBV6-2/TRBV6-3|-|TRBJ2-3|-
TGTGCCAGCAGTTACCGAGGGCTGGTAGGTGCAGATACGCAGTATTTT
CASSYRGLVGADTQYF
>TRBV10-3|TRBD1|TRBJ1-6|-
TGTGCCATCAGGGAAAACCACAGGGGGCAATCCTATAATTCACCCCTCCACTTT
CAIRENHRGQSYNSPLHF
>TRBV7-2|TRBD2|TRBJ2-5|-
TGTGCCAGCAGCTTAGGAGGCCTAGCGGGGCAAGAGACCCAGTACTTC
CASSLGGLAGQETQYF
>TRBV20-1|-|TRBJ1-1|-
TGCAGTGCTAGTCGGCAGGGGAACACTGAAGCTTTCTTT
CSASRQGNTEAFF
>TRBV6-2/TRBV6-3|-|TRBJ2-1|-
TGTGCCAGCAGCCAGGGACAAAGCTCCTACAATGAGCAGTTCTTC
CASSQGQSSYNEQFF
>TRBV15|-|TRBJ2-2|-
TGTGCCACCAGCGCACAACGATCATTTAGCGGGAACACCGGGGAGCTGTTTTTT
CATSAQRSFSGNTGELFF
>TRBV18|TRBD1|TRBJ1-5|-
TGTGCCAGCTCACTACAGGCGGACAGGGGAAATCAGCCCCAGCATTTT
CASSLQADRGNQPQHF
>TRBV28|TRBD2|TRBJ2-7|-
TGTGCCAGCAGGACCGGGGGGGCTAGCGGTTCCTACGAGCAGTACTTC
CASRTGGASGSYEQYF
>TRBV5-4|-|TRBJ2-1|few
TGTGCCAGCAGCCTCGTCGGGGGAGTAGGTCGCAATGAGCAGTTCTTC
CASSLVGGVGRNEQFF
>TRBV28|TRBD2|TRBJ2-5|-
TGTGCCAGCAGTCCTGGTGCTAGCGGGGGGGAGACCCAGTACTTC
CASSPGASGGETQYF
>TRBV19|TRBD1|TRBJ1-2|-
TGTGCCAGTAGCGTCGCAGGGACAGGCTTAATCTCTGGCTACACCTTC
CASSVAGTGLISGYTF
>TRBV21-1|-|TRBJ2-1|-
TGTGCCAGCCTCGGGACAGGGCAGTGCAATGAGCAGTTCTTC
CASLGTGQCNEQFF
>TRBV5-1|TRBD1|TRBJ1-1|-
TGCGCCAGCAGCCCGGGACAGGGGTTTGAAGCTTTCTTT
CASSPGQGFEAFF
>TRBV9|TRBD1|TRBJ1-2|-
TGTGCCAGCAGCGTAGAGGGGGCGAGGGGCTACACCTTC
CASSVEGARGYTF